Following are 9 T cell receptor beta chains from one sample sequenced in a study of shared clonotypes between healthy human individuals. Naive CD8 cells, CD45RO-negative and positively selected for CCR7, excluded terminally differentiated effector memory CD45RA+ cells. Method: immunoSEQ multiplex PCR; TCRdb's copy keeps in-frame clones and lacks some. The sample consists of about 2 million clones, approximately 94% of them appearing once. Sequencing was performed on naive CD8+ T cells sorted from blood. These receptors all come from a man between 18 and 35 years old in good health.

V is TRBV4-1 and J is TRBJ2-2; D unclear. Germline CDR1 is MGHRA and CDR2 is YSYEKL. Deletions cut 4 bases from V and 6 bases from J, with 6 bases between. The CDR3 runs to 12 residues. CDR3 sequence: CASSRHPGELFF. The CDR3 nucleotides are TGCGCCAGCAGCCGACACCCCGGGGAGCTGTTTTTT.

This clone was counted once. Other DNA sequences in the sample encode the same CDR3. This rearrangement joins TRBV2 to TRBJ1-5; D gene uncertain. CDR1 and CDR2 from the germline V gene are SNHLY and FYNNEI. V was shortened by 1 base and J by 0 bases, with 4 bases between the two germline ends. This CDR3 has 14 residues. The CDR3 spells CASSEGYSNQPQHF. The CDR3 nucleotides read TGTGCCAGCAGTGAAGGGTATAGCAATCAGCCCCAGCATTTT.

This sequence joins TRBV7-8 and TRBJ2-5; 8 bases agree with TRBD2. V gave up 1 base and J gave up 3 bases; unmatched junction bases: 7. CDR3 size: 16 residues. Germline-derived CDR1 and CDR2 are SGHVS and FQNEAQ. CDR3 protein: CASSLGELAVKETQYF. CDR3 nucleotide sequence: TGTGCCAGCAGCTTAGGGGAACTAGCGGTAAAAGAGACCCAGTACTTC.

Of note for this clone: Other DNA sequences in the same sample also yield this CDR3. V is TRBV2 and J is TRBJ2-7; no clear D. Trimming took off 6 bases at V and 1 base at J, with 4 bases between the two ends. This CDR3 spans 11 amino acids. Germline V gene lookup returns CDR1 SNHLY and CDR2 FYNNEI. CDR3 protein: CASSTSYEQYF. CDR3 in DNA: TGTGCCAGCAGCACTTCCTACGAGCAGTACTTC.

V is TRBV4-1 and J is TRBJ2-7; D call uncertain. Germline CDR1 is MGHRA and CDR2 is YSYEKL. V was trimmed by 5 bases and J by 2 bases, leaving 16 bases between them. The CDR3 sequence is 15 residues long. The CDR3 spells CASSSLSSVAYEQYF. CDR3 sequence (DNA): TGCGCCAGCAGCTCGTTAAGCTCCGTAGCCTACGAGCAGTACTTC.

Note on this clone: This sample includes further DNA sequences coding for the same CDR3. The rearrangement uses TRBV7-2 and TRBJ2-1; the match to TRBD2 covers 8 bases. The J segment lost 4 bases and the V segment lost 1 base, leaving 3 bases of the junction unmatched. CDR1 is SGHTA, CDR2 FQGNSA, per germline. The CDR3 totals 15 residues. CDR3 DNA sequence: TGTGCCAGCAGCTTAGTGAGCGGGGGTTACAATGAGCAGTTCTTC. Protein: CASSLVSGGYNEQFF.

This chain uses TRBV27 with TRBJ2-7; D is ambiguous. The CDR3 loop spans 13 amino acids. Germline CDR1 reads MNHEY; CDR2 reads SMNVEV (reference sequence). V dropped 8 bases and J dropped 4 bases, with 15 bases sitting between them. CDR3 DNA: TGTGCCAGCCAAAAGTCGCTGGGTTACGAGCAGTACTTC. It yields the protein CASQKSLGYEQYF.

This chain joins TRBV11-2 and TRBJ1-2, with D perhaps matching TRBD1 (6 bases). V shed 3 bases and J shed 4 bases, with 12 bases lying between them. This CDR3 is built from 14 residues. From germline, CDR1 is SGHAT and CDR2 FQNNGV. The CDR3 DNA is TGTGCCAGCAGCTTCGGGGGGCCCGTCTATGGCTACACCTTC. As protein: CASSFGGPVYGYTF.

DNA for the CDR3: TGTGCCAGCAGCTTCGACGGTGAAGCTTTCTTT. Translating it yields CASSFDGEAFF. The chain recombines TRBV9 with TRBJ1-1; no definite D call. The CDR3 spans 11 residues. The V gene's germline CDR1 is SGDLS and CDR2 YYNGEE. V was pared by 4 bases and J by 7 bases, with 8 bases between. The complete variable domain, with remaining parts taken from reference TRBV9 and TRBJ1-1, reads DSGVTQTPKHLITATGQRVTLRCSPRSGDLSVYWYQQSLDQGLQFLIQYYNGEERAKGNILERFSAQQFPDLHSELNLSSLELGDSALYFCASSFDGEAFFGQGTRLTVV.